This T cell receptor beta chain was recorded in a study of control samples from healthy donors and cancer patients. This table comes from immunoSEQ multiplex PCR, and its TCRdb copy is limited to in-frame clones, with some not included. The sample includes over 100,000 clones, about nine tenths seen only once; the top ten take less than 7%. CDR1 and CDR2 (germline): DFQATT, SNEGSKA (reference sequence). Between the trimmed V and J ends, which lost 7 bases and 8 bases, there was a span of 5 bases. This CDR3 spans 8 amino acids. The clonotype originates from a man between 18 and 35 years old in good health. Sequencing was done on a sample of blood. The chain is built from TRBV20-1 and TRBJ1-1; D remains ambiguous. CDR3 coding DNA: TGCAGTGTACCGGAAGCTTTCTTT. This sequence encodes CSVPEAFF.